One and the same sample provided the 8 T cell receptor beta chains below, sequenced in a study of shared clonotypes between healthy human individuals. Naive CD8 cells comprised CD45RO-negative, CCR7-positively selected cells, excluding terminally differentiated effector memory CD45RA+ cells. Profiled with immunoSEQ multiplex PCR; TCRdb holds only in-frame clones, not every one. Of about 580,000 clones in the sample, about 98% were seen once. The sequencing sample was made of naive CD8+ T cells sorted from blood. These receptors all come from a man younger than 45 in good health.

V and J are TRBV7-8 and TRBJ2-1; TRBD1 agrees at 7 bases. V lost 4 bases to trimming and J lost 6 bases; unmatched junction nucleotides: 9. The CDR3 runs 15 residues. The germline CDR1 and CDR2 sequences are SGHVS and FQNEAQ. CDR3 amino acids: CASSSLTRQGNEQFF. As DNA, the CDR3 is TGTGCCAGCAGCTCATTAACCAGACAGGGCAATGAGCAGTTCTTC.

The chain is built from TRBV4-1 and TRBJ1-2; tentatively, D is TRBD1 (5 bases). CDR1 is MGHRA, CDR2 YSYEKL, per germline. Trimming left V 4 bases short and J 8 bases short, with 20 bases between. The CDR3 sequence is 15 residues long. The CDR3 nucleotides read TGCGCCAGCAGCCCGAAGGACACTTGGATTGACGGCTACACCTTC. Translated: CASSPKDTWIDGYTF.

This chain links TRBV27 with TRBJ2-1; a weak D match, TRBD1 (6 bases). Germline CDR1 is MNHEY and CDR2 is SMNVEV (reference sequence). With 5 bases removed from V and 4 bases from J, the gap between germline ends came to 9 bases. The CDR3 contains 13 residues. CDR3 protein: CASSPQGYNEQFF. The DNA of the CDR3 is TGTGCCAGCAGTCCACAGGGTTACAATGAGCAGTTCTTC.

This chain links TRBV14 with TRBJ2-5; 7 positions match TRBD1. The V and J ends lost 1 base and 10 bases, in that order; junction bases with no gene match: 9. The CDR3 extends over 14 amino acids. Germline assignment: CDR1 SGHDN and CDR2 FVKESK. The CDR3 DNA follows: TGTGCCAGCAGCCAAGTAATGTATGGGGACAGCCAGTACTTC. Its translation: CASSQVMYGDSQYF.

The CDR3, as DNA: TGCGCCAGCAGCTGGGTATGGGAAACGAACACCGGGGAGCTGTTTTTT. Protein product: CASSWVWETNTGELFF. J is TRBJ2-2 and V is TRBV5-1; D is undetermined. The V gene lost 3 bases and the J gene lost 0 bases, with 12 bases spanning the gap. Germline values: CDR1 SGHRS, CDR2 YFSETQ. This CDR3 spans 16 amino acids.

The chain recombines TRBV6-1 with TRBJ1-1; TRBD1 matches at 7 bases. V was clipped by 0 bases and J by 0 bases; unmatched bases: 10. The CDR3 covers 18 residues. The germline gives CDR1 MNHNS, CDR2 SASEGT. The CDR3 protein is CASSEAFWDSLMNTEAFF. DNA of the CDR3: TGTGCCAGCAGTGAAGCCTTTTGGGACAGCTTAATGAACACTGAAGCTTTCTTT.

The chain is built from TRBV7-9 and TRBJ1-1, with D perhaps TRBD1 (6 bases). This CDR3 has 13 residues. Germline CDR1 is SEHNR and CDR2 is FQNEAQ (reference sequence). V was shortened by 8 bases and J by 4 bases, with 14 bases between the two germline ends. CDR3 region: CASYDRLSTEAFF. The CDR3 bases are TGTGCCAGCTACGACAGGCTTAGCACTGAAGCTTTCTTT.

The DNA of the CDR3 is TGTGCCAGTAGTATTGGTAGCGGGAGATACAATGAGCAGTTCTTC. It specifies CASSIGSGRYNEQFF. The chain uses TRBV19 and TRBJ2-1, with 9 bases matching TRBD2. The CDR3 totals 15 residues. J gave up 4 bases and V 3 bases, and 4 bases lay outside the gene matches. Looked up from germline, CDR1 is LNHDA and CDR2 is SQIVND (reference sequence).